What follows describes a single T cell receptor beta chain. This specimen comes from a study of blood T cell repertoires in COVID-19. Looking at the study overall: COVID-19 samples from acute and convalescent phases originated in the United States, Italy and Spain. Nucleic acid was either cDNA or gDNA, and it came from T cells, B-cell-depleted T cells, or PBMCs.

In the original analysis: Reference gene primers were amplified, and this amplification served to estimate nucleated cell counts. Data came from immunoSEQ multiplex PCR; TCRdb stores just in-frame clones and leaves some out. That table supplies the V and J calls and clone size; D and trimming were determined from the DNA. The table includes about 320,000 clones, roughly 85% detected once. The CDR3 totals 16 residues. Germline-derived CDR1 and CDR2 are SGHTA and FQGNSA. V lost 2 bases and J lost 6, with 19 bases in between. The J gene is TRBJ1-2, the V gene TRBV7-2, with D possibly TRBD1 on 6 matching bases. The TCR sequence derives from a human donor in a cohort sampled during active COVID-19. Sample: peripheral blood. CDR3 DNA sequence: TGTGCCAGCAGCTTAAGGGGGGAGGGGGAACAGGATGGCTACACCTTC. Its protein is CASSLRGEGEQDGYTF. The full variable domain, rest sourced from reference TRBV7-2 and TRBJ1-2, is GAGVSQSPSNKVTEKGKDVELRCDPISGHTALYWYRQSLGQGLEFLIYFQGNSAPDKSGLPSDRFSAERTGGSVSTLTIQRTQQEDSAVYLCASSLRGEGEQDGYTFGSGTRLTVV.